These T cell receptor beta chains were read from a single sample in a study of cytomegalovirus exposure and HLA in healthy donors. Only in-frame clones appear in the TCRdb table, and some are missing; sequencing was by immunoSEQ multiplex PCR. In the table there are about 130,000 clones, about four fifths of which are singletons. Source material: PBMCs. The receptors stem from a male donor in good health and CMV-seropositive. CDR3s include the opening cysteine and the closing phenylalanine or tryptophan. Each record gives: J gene, CDR3 length, clone size, V gene, D gene, CDR3 DNA, CDR3 protein. D genes are given only for firm matches. Clone size is shown for a subset of rows, as once, few, many or a class of expanded clone.

TRBJ1-3	15	NA	TRBV19	NA	TGTGCCAGTAGTATTGATAATACCTATGGAAACACCATATATTTT	CASSIDNTYGNTIYF
TRBJ1-2	15	NA	TRBV6-1	TRBD1	TGTGCCAGCAGTGTATCTGGGACAGCCAAGTATGGCTACACCTTC	CASSVSGTAKYGYTF
TRBJ1-3	16	NA	TRBV4-3	NA	TGCGCCAGCAGCCAAGACGCAGGGGAGACTGGAAACACCATATATTTT	CASSQDAGETGNTIYF
TRBJ2-7	16	NA	TRBV27	TRBD1	TGTGCCAGCAGTCAATACACCGGGACAGGGGGAGATGAGCAGTACTTC	CASSQYTGTGGDEQYF
TRBJ2-7	13	few	TRBV7-7	NA	TGTGCTAGCAGCTTAAGACTATCCTACGAGCAGTACTTC	CASSLRLSYEQYF
TRBJ1-1	15	NA	TRBV5-1	NA	TGCGCCAGCAGCTTGTACGGACAGCCGGACACTGAAGCTTTCTTT	CASSLYGQPDTEAFF
TRBJ2-7	14	NA	TRBV5-6	NA	TGTGCCAGCAGCTTGGAAGGGGGCGCGGGGGAGCAGTACTTC	CASSLEGGAGEQYF
TRBJ1-1	13	NA	TRBV6-5	TRBD1	TGTGCCAGCAGTACGGACAGGGCCAGTGAAGCTTTCTTT	CASSTDRASEAFF
TRBJ2-7	11	NA	TRBV7-2	NA	TGTGCCTCGGACATTCCCTACGAGCAGTACTTC	CASDIPYEQYF
TRBJ2-1	16	once	TRBV30	NA	TGTGCCTGGAGTGATGGATCCGGGACTTCAAGGAATGAGCAGTTCTTC	CAWSDGSGTSRNEQFF
TRBJ2-5	17	NA	TRBV5-4	TRBD2	TGTGCCAGCAGCCCTCGGGGTGGTAGCGGGAAGCAAGAGACCCAGTACTTC	CASSPRGGSGKQETQYF
TRBJ2-7	16	NA	TRBV5-4	TRBD2	TGTGCCAGCAGCTTGGGGGGGGGTGAGTTAACCTACGAGCAGTACTTC	CASSLGGGELTYEQYF
TRBJ1-4	16	NA	TRBV6-6	TRBD1	TGTGCCAGCACTTTGCGCATGGGACAGGGATTGGAAAAACTGTTTTTT	CASTLRMGQGLEKLFF